This entry describes one T cell receptor beta chain. Its antigen is undetermined. Unique molecular identifiers tagged the TCRbeta library. TCRdb ran MiXCR on the PCR reads and lists one entry per CDR3 protein. The sample lists 450,000 to 600,000 distinct CDR3 sequences, over 9.5% occurring once. From germline, CDR1 is MNHEY and CDR2 SVGAGI. J was trimmed by 6 bases and V by 4 bases; bases with no gene match: 4. CDR3 length: 14 residues. These data originate in a study of T-cell reconstitution after alpha-beta-depleted transplantation in children. General observations from the study: T-cell counts and diversity at one year post-transplant came mainly from newly produced T cells. Several hundred expanded graft clones reportedly gave rise to the alpha-beta T cells present about two months after transplant.

The input for sequencing was PBMCs, taken before TCRalphabeta/CD19-depleted stem cell transplant. The source of this sequence is a child younger than 10 with inherited bone marrow failure, due to receive a stem cell transplant. The gene calls are TRBV6-5 and TRBJ1-4, with 8 bases matching TRBD1. The CDR3 loop reads CASSFQDRDEKLFF. In DNA form, the CDR3 reads TGTGCCAGCAGTTTCCAGGACAGGGATGAAAAACTGTTTTTT.